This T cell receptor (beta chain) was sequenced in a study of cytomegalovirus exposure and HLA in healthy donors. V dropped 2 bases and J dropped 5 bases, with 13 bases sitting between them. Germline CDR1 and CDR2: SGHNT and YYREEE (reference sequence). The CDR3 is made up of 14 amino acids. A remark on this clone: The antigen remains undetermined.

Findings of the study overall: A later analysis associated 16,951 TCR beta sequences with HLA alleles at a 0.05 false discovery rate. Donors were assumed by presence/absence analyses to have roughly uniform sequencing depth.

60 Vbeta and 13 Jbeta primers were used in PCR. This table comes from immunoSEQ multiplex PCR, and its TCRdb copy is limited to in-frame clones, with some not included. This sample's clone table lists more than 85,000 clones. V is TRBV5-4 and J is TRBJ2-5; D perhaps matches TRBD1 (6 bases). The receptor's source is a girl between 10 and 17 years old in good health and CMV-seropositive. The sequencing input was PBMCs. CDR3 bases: TGTGCCAGCAGCTTCAGGGGAGATGGGGAGACCCAGTACTTC. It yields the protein CASSFRGDGETQYF.